Below, one TCR beta chain is given with its context. It lacks a known antigen. The input lacks base qualities; no much larger clone sits a single base away. This record comes from a study of cytomegalovirus exposure and HLA in healthy donors listed by TCRdb under 2017. Study-level background: According to an earlier analysis of 450 to 650 of the donors, about 180 million T cells yielded roughly 110 million unique TCR beta sequences and 276 Gb of sequence data. About 300 gigabases of sequencing data and around 80 million unique TCR sequences made up an early release that covered about 640 HLA-typed donors. Of the approximately 400 genotyped donors, about 80% fell in the genetic ancestry cluster associated with self-reported Caucasian donors. The study was designed to test whether signatures of past pathogen exposure could be identified by cataloging public T cell receptors. The study profiled the T cell repertoires of about 720 subjects by immunosequencing and related them to cytomegalovirus serostatus. A separate validation cohort of about 110 different subjects was used in addition to the roughly 700-subject first cohort. The study combined high-throughput TCR immunosequencing, statistical association of individual TCRs with disease status, and machine learning to predict cytomegalovirus infection status. In a later analysis, previously published TCR beta repertoires from about 640 donors were re-analyzed and high-resolution HLA genotyping was added so that TCR occurrence patterns could be studied. In the later analysis, no new phenotypic data were used to find candidate immune exposures; instead, reliance was placed on TCR beta sequences and their occurrence across donors. An earlier analysis of approximately 640 of the donors applied high-throughput TCR beta sequencing to assess whether each TCR beta V gene segment acted as functional or pseudogenic. Alongside the repertoire data, information on donor age, sex, ethnicity and CMV serostatus was compiled. In a later genetic analysis, genome-wide SNP genotypes for about three fifths of the roughly 670 donors were used, and that subset was treated as a discovery cohort. Every discovery cohort repertoire had been produced on one sequencing platform. Class I and class II HLA loci were covered by the typing at four-digit resolution. Typing coverage varied by locus: about 620-630 donors for A, B, C, DRB1 and DQB1; more than 500 for DQA1; over 600 for DPA1; roughly 470 for DPB1. Four to six DR-DQ haplotypes were handled as single units for association and clustering, since linkage in the cohort was strong. Among about 400 genotyped donors of the cohort, an average of approximately 240,000 unique TCR beta nucleotide sequences was sequenced per donor, of which about 20% were non-productive. What the research found in general, with its limitations: The presence/absence analyses assumed that sequencing depth was roughly uniform across donors, and that assumption may not be true. The study gave a list of 150 to 200 TCR beta chains associated with cytomegalovirus. A cluster of highly shared sequence variants was judged likely to be a technical artifact of the sequencing pipeline. A later genetic analysis associated a missense DCLRE1C variant with V-gene and J-gene trimming of TCR beta chains, and an independent cohort replicated the association. A later genetic analysis reported fewer N-insertions in productive TCRs among donors in an Asian-associated ancestry cluster than the roughly 640-donor mean. In a later analysis, more than 15,000 TCR beta sequences were associated with specific HLA alleles at a false discovery rate of 0.05. A further reported finding was that TCR beta sequences accurately predicted the HLA-A and HLA-B alleles for most subjects in the first cohort. The classifier was reported to diagnose cytomegalovirus status with high specificity and sensitivity in both the original and validation cohorts. In vitro tests confirmed that a few of the cytomegalovirus-associated TCR beta chains recognize cytomegalovirus antigens. A later analysis found that TCR association rates varied across HLA loci, with DRB1 alleles showing the most associated TCRs and HLA-C alleles the fewest. It was suggested by the authors that the approach could potentially be generalized to other disease states and immunological phenotypes. Across donors, most TCR sequences were observed very rarely, whereas some public TCRs were present in many individuals. Most CMV-associated TCR beta chains appeared to be HLA-restricted in a later analysis, and the HLA associations seemed to be driven largely by CMV exposure. The only immune exposure information available for the cohort was CMV serostatus. An earlier analysis of approximately 540 of the donors showed that most TCR beta V segments appeared in productive rearrangements either about 87% or about 30% of the time, which broadly matched IMGT annotations. Because HLA typing was unavailable for some donors at each locus, only the typed subset was used in association tests. A later analysis reported that several top co-occurrence clusters appeared linked to parvovirus B19, influenza, CMV and Epstein-Barr virus. Some IMGT-functional V segments, including TRBV6-2 and TRBV6-3, could not be told apart with the 87-base-pair reads, so those segments were excluded. In a later analysis, HLA-associated TCR beta chains were found to be more clonally expanded and to have lower generation probabilities than equally common non-associated chains. Only TCR beta chains were sequenced in this cohort, and the absence of alpha or paired-chain data limited detectable features. Correlated functional status among segregating V segments might reflect linkage disequilibrium, but an unknown experimental factor could not be ruled out. Because counts were too low, fewer than 20 rarely observed V segments, including chromosome 9 orphons, were excluded from the earlier analysis of some 540 of the donors. When HLA alleles, especially DR and DQ, strongly co-occurred, TCR associations were difficult to assign to individual alleles.

The cohort consisted of some 730 healthy bone marrow donors. All cohort members were sampled while nominally healthy, although unrecorded immune exposures were likely present. The donor tested CMV seronegative and was one of the 352 seronegative cohort members. Every donor gave a peripheral blood sample, and the peripheral blood mononuclear cells from that sample were used for TCR beta sequencing. The Qiagen DNeasy Blood Extraction Kit was used to extract genomic DNA from the blood cell samples. To prepare the library, the immunoSEQ multiplex PCR assay was applied. The multiplex PCR relied on a mix of 60 forward primers for TCR Vbeta segments and 13 reverse primers for TCR Jbeta segments. Amplification of the CDR3 region of rearranged TCR beta genes was performed with a multiplex PCR assay on genomic DNA. Amplified TCR beta libraries were sequenced as 87-base-pair reads on the Illumina HiSeq System. On the authors' methods: In a later analysis, tens of millions of unique TCR beta chains were counted across the roughly 610 repertoires, and approximately 11 million of these chains were shared by at least two donors. A nearest-neighbor algorithm error-corrected the raw reads and collapsed the reads into unique sequences, merging closely related sequences to remove PCR and sequencing errors. V, D and J gene segments were assigned by aligning CDR3 sequences to IMGT reference sequences. For a sequence to be retained, at least a six-nucleotide match to both a V gene segment and a J gene segment was required. Rearrangements were classified as productive when the CDR3 lacked stop codons and remained in frame with V and J, and all other rearrangements were classified as non-productive. Following IMGT convention, CDR3 was defined as the stretch from the second conserved V-encoded cysteine to the conserved J-encoded phenylalanine. The earlier analysis of about 590 of the donors excluded sequences that lacked an unambiguous match to a single V gene segment. An earlier analysis of 587 of the donors classified V segments as functional when productive rearrangements were above 56.7% and as segregating when the standard deviation between donors was above 5%. A statistical classification framework was developed to diagnose cytomegalovirus status using the catalog of TCR beta chain sequences. In a later analysis, TCR nucleotide sequences were compared against IMGT/GENE-DB human TR gene sequences so that V and J genes could be assigned. The TCRdist pipeline was used in a later analysis to assign CDR3 sequences and most-parsimonious VDJ recombination scenarios. In a later analysis, each TCR beta chain was defined by its CDR3 amino acid sequence together with its V-gene family, and reads without a unique V-gene family were excluded. A later analysis removed nearly 600 highly shared, low-generation-probability nucleotide sequences to deal with suspected cross-contamination and a sequencing artifact. A later analysis calculated a clonal expansion index for each public chain from normalized within-repertoire ranks of inferred template counts. In a later analysis, generation probabilities were computed with a VDJ recombination model fitted to out-of-frame rearrangements, and the resulting probabilities were checked against IGoR. Hypergeometric tests were used in a later analysis to score TCR-TCR, TCR-HLA and TCR-CMV co-occurrence, with a repertoire-size bias correction applied to the TCR pairs. False discovery rates were estimated in a later analysis by permuting HLA or CMV assignments 20 times. In a later analysis, co-occurring TCRs were grouped using DBSCAN, with TCRdist sequence similarity added in when clustering inside HLA-allele-positive subsets. For co-occurrence clustering, repertoires with fewer than 30,000 or more than 120,000 public chains were excluded, along with 4 to 6 repertoires with anomalous nucleotide sharing. TCRdb retrieved this table from immuneACCESS and kept in-frame rearrangements only. Not all clones are present; in checked studies, unresolved V genes account for under half, and no reason is known for the remainder. V and J calls and clone size are copied from that table; D and trimming were computed from the DNA. A total of 140,000 to 150,000 clones appear in this sample, about three quarters of them only once. Around 3.6% of the sample is taken by the ten largest.

Based on the germline V gene, the CDR1 and CDR2 sequences are SGHRS and YFSETQ. There are 15 amino acids in the CDR3, from cysteine to phenylalanine inclusive. Only CDR3 DNA is held: 45 bases, read in frame from base 1. Relative to germline, V is 5 bases shorter and J is 0 bases shorter, with 13 bases between their ends. This receptor was identified in a male donor in good health and CMV-seronegative. In this chain, TRBV5-1 is recombined with TRBJ2-3; a tentative D match to TRBD1 spans 6 bases. Sequencing was performed on PBMCs. Read as DNA, the sequence is TGCGCCAGCAGTTCCTCAGGGGCTAGCACAGATACGCAGTATTTT. This translates into CASSSSGASTDTQYF. Reference TRBV5-1 and TRBJ2-3 genes cover what lies past the CDR3, so the full variable domain is KAGVTQTPRYLIKTRGQQVTLSCSPISGHRSVSWYQQTPGQGLQFLFEYFSETQRNKGNFPGRFSGRQFSNSRSEMNVSTLELGDSALYLCASSSSGASTDTQYFGPGTRLTVL.